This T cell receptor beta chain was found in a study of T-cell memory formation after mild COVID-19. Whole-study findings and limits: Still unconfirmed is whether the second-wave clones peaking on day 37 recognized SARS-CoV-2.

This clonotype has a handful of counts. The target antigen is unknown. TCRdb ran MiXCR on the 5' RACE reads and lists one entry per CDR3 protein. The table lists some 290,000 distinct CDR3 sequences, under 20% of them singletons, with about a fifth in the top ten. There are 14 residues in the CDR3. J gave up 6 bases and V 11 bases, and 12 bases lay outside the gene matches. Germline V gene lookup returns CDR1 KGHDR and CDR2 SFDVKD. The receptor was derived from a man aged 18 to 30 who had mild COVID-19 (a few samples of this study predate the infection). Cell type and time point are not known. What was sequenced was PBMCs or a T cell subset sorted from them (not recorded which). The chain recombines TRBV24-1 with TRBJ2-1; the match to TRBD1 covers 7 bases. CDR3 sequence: CAMDEKGALNEQFF. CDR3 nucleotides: TGTGCCATGGATGAGAAGGGGGCCCTCAATGAGCAGTTCTTC.